These T cell receptor beta chains were read from a single sample in a study of CD8 T cells in ankylosing spondylitis. TCRdb re-analysed the 5' RACE reads in MiXCR, keeping a single row per CDR3 protein. The sample lists about 240,000 distinct CDR3 sequences; approximately 9% were seen once. Input material: blood, either unsorted or a sorted T cell fraction (not recorded which). These receptors were collected from a male donor with ankylosing spondylitis or in good health (not recorded which). Both conserved end residues are part of each CDR3. D genes are given only for firm matches. Clone size is not always given. Where it is, it says once, few, many or a class for expanded clones.

TRBD1	TRBV20-1	-	16	TRBJ2-6	TGCAGTGCCCGGGACAGGGGAGGCTCTGGGGCCAACGTCCTGACTTTC	CSARDRGGSGANVLTF
TRBD2	TRBV7-2	many	13	TRBJ2-3	TGTGCCAGCAGCTTAGTCCGAACTAGCGGGGAGATTTTT	CASSLVRTSGEIF
TRBD2	TRBV11-2	few	17	TRBJ2-1	TGTGCCAGCAGCTTAGAGGGGCGGGAGCGCCCCTACAATGAGCAGTTCTTC	CASSLEGRERPYNEQFF
TRBD2	TRBV7-2	many	13	TRBJ2-7	TGTGCCAGCAGCTTAGGTGCTAGCGGGATCCCGAACTTC	CASSLGASGIPNF
TRBD1	TRBV20-1	many	13	TRBJ1-2	TGCAGAGGGGGGGGACAGGGAGACTATGGCTACACCTTC	CRGGGQGDYGYTF
TRBD1	TRBV7-2	many	14	TRBJ2-7	TGTGCCAGCAGCTCCTCCGGGACAGAATACGAGCAGTACTTC	CASSSSGTEYEQYF
-	TRBV24-1	many	17	TRBJ2-7	TGTGCCCAGGGTCCGACGGGTCAGATGTCAATCTCCTACGAGCAGTACTTC	CAQGPTGQMSISYEQYF
-	TRBV5-1	many	13	TRBJ2-7	TGCGCCAGCAGCTGGGGGGAGACCTACGAGCAGTACTTC	CASSWGETYEQYF
TRBD2	TRBV7-2	-	16	TRBJ2-3	TGTGCCAGCAGCCTCCTAGCGGGCACGCCGCGGGATACGCAGTATTTT	CASSLLAGTPRDTQYF
-	TRBV15	-	12	TRBJ2-7	TGTGCCACCAGCAGCGGACTGTACGAGCAGTACTTC	CATSSGLYEQYF
TRBD1	TRBV18	many	18	TRBJ1-5	TGTGCCAGCTCACCACCGAGGACAGGGACCGGAGGCAATCAGCCCCAGCATTTT	CASSPPRTGTGGNQPQHF
-	TRBV5-6	many	14	TRBJ1-2	TGTGCCAGCAGCTTGGACAGAGAATCTCATGGCTACACCTTC	CASSLDRESHGYTF
-	TRBV2	many	15	TRBJ2-7	TGTGCCAGCAGAGAACAGGCGGTGAGCTCCTACGAGCAGTACTTC	CASREQAVSSYEQYF
-	TRBV27	many	15	TRBJ1-5	TGTGCCAGCAGTTTATCGTGGAGGGGGGATCAGCCCCAGCATTTT	CASSLSWRGDQPQHF
-	TRBV3-1	many	12	TRBJ1-1	TGTGCCAGCAGCCAAGATGGGTCCGGAGCTTTCTTT	CASSQDGSGAFF
-	TRBV29-1	many	12	TRBJ1-1	TGCAGCGCACGAACGGGGCCGGGTGAAGCTTTCTTT	CSARTGPGEAFF
-	TRBV12-3/TRBV12-4	many	15	TRBJ2-5	TGTGCCAGCAGTTTAATCCAGGGCCCCCAAGAGACCCAGTACTTC	CASSLIQGPQETQYF
-	TRBV5-5	few	16	TRBJ1-1	TGTGCCAGCAGCTTGGATAGGCAGGTGTGGAGCACTGAAGCTTTCTTT	CASSLDRQVWSTEAFF
-	TRBV6-1	-	18	TRBJ2-1	TGTGCCAGCAGTGAAGTAGGGTTTTATTCGGACTCCTACAATGAGCAGTTCTTC	CASSEVGFYSDSYNEQFF
TRBD1	TRBV12-3/TRBV12-4	-	16	TRBJ2-7	TGTGCCAGCAGTGACCGGCGGGACAGGGTATCGGTCGAGCAGTACTTC	CASSDRRDRVSVEQYF
TRBD2	TRBV6-1	few	16	TRBJ2-1	TGTGCCAGCAGTGTTCTCGGGGGGAGCTCCTACAATGAGCAGTTCTTC	CASSVLGGSSYNEQFF
-	TRBV12-5	-	12	TRBJ2-1	TGTGCTAGTGGTTTGGACTACAATGAGCAGTTCTTC	CASGLDYNEQFF
-	TRBV25-1	many	13	TRBJ1-2	TGTGCCAGCAGTGCGGGGAGAAACTATGGCTACACCTTC	CASSAGRNYGYTF
-	TRBV20-1	many	14	TRBJ1-1	TGCAGTGCTAACGCCGGACGGTTGAACACTGAAGCTTTCTTT	CSANAGRLNTEAFF
TRBD2	TRBV12-3/TRBV12-4	many	16	TRBJ2-1	TGTGCCAGCAGTCCGACCGGGACTAGCGGGGGTCGTGAGCAGTTCTTC	CASSPTGTSGGREQFF
-	TRBV6-6	many	11	TRBJ2-7	TGTGCCAGCAGTTCGGACAGAGGGGGTTACTTC	CASSSDRGGYF
-	TRBV7-3	many	14	TRBJ2-5	TGTGCCAGCAGCTTGATGGGAATCCAAGAGACCCAGTACTTC	CASSLMGIQETQYF
TRBD1	TRBV5-6	many	15	TRBJ2-7	TGTGCCAGCAGCTCGCCGGACAGGGTGAGAGGGGGCAGATACTTC	CASSSPDRVRGGRYF
-	TRBV20-1	many	16	TRBJ2-5	TGCAGTGCTAGAGATCGGGAGACGGGCATCAGCGAGACCCAGTACTTC	CSARDRETGISETQYF
TRBD2	TRBV3-1	many	16	TRBJ2-7	TGTGCCAGCAGCCAAGATTGGGCTAGCGGTTCCTACGAGCAGTACTTC	CASSQDWASGSYEQYF
TRBD2	TRBV7-2	many	13	TRBJ2-7	TGTGCCAGCAGTCGACTAGCCACCTACGAGCAGTACTTC	CASSRLATYEQYF
TRBD2	TRBV7-2	many	15	TRBJ2-1	TGTGCCACAGGAGCGGGGGCTACAAGGGACAATGAGCAGTTCTTC	CATGAGATRDNEQFF
-	TRBV7-9	many	14	TRBJ2-3	TGTGCCAGCAGTTCGGGGTTCAGCACAGATACGCAGTATTTT	CASSSGFSTDTQYF
-	TRBV7-9	few	16	TRBJ2-2	TGTGCCAGCCGCAAATCCCGGGATATAAGGACCGGGGAGCTGTTTTTT	CASRKSRDIRTGELFF
TRBD2	TRBV9	many	12	TRBJ2-2	TGTGCCAGCAGCGGCGGGGGCGGGGAGCTGTTTTTT	CASSGGGGELFF
-	TRBV6-2/TRBV6-3	many	13	TRBJ1-5	TGTGCCAGCAGCACACGGAACAATCAGCCCCAGCATTTT	CASSTRNNQPQHF
-	TRBV7-9	many	13	TRBJ2-1	TGTGCCAGCAGCCCCCCGGGGTACAATGAGCAGTTCTTC	CASSPPGYNEQFF
-	TRBV20-1	many	13	TRBJ1-2	TGCAGTGCCATGGACTTCTCTAACTATGGCTACACCTTC	CSAMDFSNYGYTF
TRBD2	TRBV9	many	18	TRBJ2-7	TGTGCCAGCAGCGTAGGTGACCTTCGAGGGACTAGCCTCTACGAGCAGTACTTC	CASSVGDLRGTSLYEQYF
-	TRBV5-4	many	16	TRBJ2-5	TGTGCCAGCAGCTTGTCCCCCACGGAAAGCAGACAGACCCAGTACTTC	CASSLSPTESRQTQYF
-	TRBV7-3	-	15	TRBJ1-5	TGTGCCAGCAGCTTAACAGGGGGGGAAATGCAGCCCCAGCATTTT	CASSLTGGEMQPQHF
TRBD1	TRBV5-5	-	17	TRBJ2-1	TGTGCCAGCAGCCTGGGACAGGGAAGCCACTCCTACAATGAGCAGTTCTTC	CASSLGQGSHSYNEQFF
-	TRBV20-1	many	13	TRBJ2-7	TGCAGTGCTAGAAGCTTACAGGGCTACGAGCAGTACTTC	CSARSLQGYEQYF
-	TRBV20-1	many	11	TRBJ2-1	TGCAGTGGTAGACTAGACAATGAGCAGTTCTTC	CSGRLDNEQFF
TRBD1	TRBV19	many	16	TRBJ1-5	TGTGCCAGTAGTAGTCGGACAGGGGGTAGCAATCAGCCCCAGCATTTT	CASSSRTGGSNQPQHF